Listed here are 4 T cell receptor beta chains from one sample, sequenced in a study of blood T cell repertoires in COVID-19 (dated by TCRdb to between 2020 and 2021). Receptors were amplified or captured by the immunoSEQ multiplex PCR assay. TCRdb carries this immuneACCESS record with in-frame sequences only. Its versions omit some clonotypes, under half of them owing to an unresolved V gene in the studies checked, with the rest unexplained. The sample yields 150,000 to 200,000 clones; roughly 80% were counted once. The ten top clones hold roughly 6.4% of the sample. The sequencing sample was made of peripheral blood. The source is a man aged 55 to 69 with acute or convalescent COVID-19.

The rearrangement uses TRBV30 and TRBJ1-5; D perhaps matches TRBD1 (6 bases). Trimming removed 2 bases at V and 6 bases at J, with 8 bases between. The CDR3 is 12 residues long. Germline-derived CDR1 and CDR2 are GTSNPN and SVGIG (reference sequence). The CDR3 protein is CAWSLGAQPQHF. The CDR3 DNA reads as TGTGCCTGGAGTTTGGGGGCTCAGCCCCAGCATTTT.

In nucleotides, the CDR3 is TGCGCCAGCAGCGAGTTACCGGGACAGCAAGAGACCCAGTACTTC. Translating gives CASSELPGQQETQYF. This chain links TRBV5-1 with TRBJ2-5, with 7 bases aligning to TRBD1. V gave up 4 bases and J gave up 2 bases; unmatched junction bases: 8. The germline V gene encodes CDR1 SGHRS and CDR2 YFSETQ. This CDR3 comprises 15 residues.

The CDR3 region is CASSDGLAASTDTQYF. The DNA of the CDR3 is TGTGCCAGCAGTGACGGACTAGCGGCTAGCACAGATACGCAGTATTTT. The genes are TRBV6-4 and TRBJ2-3; 10 nucleotides agree with TRBD2. The CDR3 sequence is 16 residues long. Looked up from germline, CDR1 is MRHNA and CDR2 is SNTAGT. Germline trimming cut 2 bases from V and 0 bases from J; bases unmatched to any gene: 2.

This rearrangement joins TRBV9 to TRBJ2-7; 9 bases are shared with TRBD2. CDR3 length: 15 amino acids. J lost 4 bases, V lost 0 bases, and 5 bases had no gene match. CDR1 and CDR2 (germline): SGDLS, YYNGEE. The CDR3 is CASSVEASGKYEQYF. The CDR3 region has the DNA TGTGCCAGCAGCGTAGAGGCTAGCGGGAAGTACGAGCAGTACTTC.